What follows are 18 T cell receptor beta chains derived from one specimen sequenced in a study of OX40 agonist ivuxolimab in advanced cancers. Repertoires were generated with immunoSEQ multiplex PCR, while TCRdb's copy carries only in-frame clones and drops some. The top ten hold approximately 10% of the sample, which has tens of thousands of clones, 75% to 90% seen once. This specimen consisted of CD4+ or CD8+ T cells sorted from blood, obtained in a trial of the OX40 agonist ivuxolimab. The source is an adult with an advanced solid tumor such as melanoma, head and neck, liver or kidney cancer.

The gene calls are TRBV4-2 and TRBJ2-7; 9 positions agree with TRBD1. V trimming: 0 bases; J trimming: 2 bases; junction bases outside the gene matches: 5. The length of the CDR3 is 16 residues. Per the germline V gene, CDR1 is LGHNA and CDR2 is YNFKEQ. The DNA for the CDR3 is TGTGCCAGCAGCCAAGAAAGGACAGGGGAGGCCTACGAGCAGTACTTC. It encodes CASSQERTGEAYEQYF.

The gene calls are TRBV28 and TRBJ2-4; TRBD2 agrees at 9 bases. This CDR3 region has 16 residues. Germline V gene sequence: CDR1 MDHEN, CDR2 SYDVKM. V was clipped by 5 bases and J by 1 base; unmatched bases: 6. The CDR3 protein is CASSQAGGGAKNIQYF. Written as DNA, the CDR3 is TGTGCCAGCAGTCAAGCGGGAGGCGGTGCCAAAAACATTCAGTACTTC.

The chain is built from TRBV11-3 and TRBJ1-3, with D unclear. V was pared by 1 base and J by 6 bases, with 4 bases between. CDR1 SGHNT and CDR2 YENEEA come from the germline V gene. The CDR3 covers 12 residues. CDR3 sequence reads: CASSLGENTIYF. For the CDR3, the DNA is TGTGCCAGCAGCTTAGGTGAAAACACCATATATTTT.

This clone was counted a single time. This sequence joins TRBV6-6 and TRBJ1-2; D is perhaps TRBD1 (6 bases). Germline CDR1 reads MNHNY; CDR2 reads SVGAGI (reference sequence). The V end lost 7 bases, the J end lost 1 base, and 10 bases lay between the germline ends. The CDR3 is made up of 13 amino acids. CDR3 coding DNA: TGTGCCAGCACCCCAGGGGATAACTATGGCTACACCTTC. This translates into CASTPGDNYGYTF.

CDR3 amino acids: CASSAHNEQFF. CDR3 sequence (DNA): TGTGCCAGCAGCGCCCACAATGAGCAGTTCTTC. The chain joins TRBV2 to TRBJ2-1; D is unresolved. Germline V CDR1 and CDR2: SNHLY, FYNNEI. V was shortened by 6 bases and J by 5 bases, with 5 bases between the two germline ends. The CDR3 has 11 amino acids.

The chain has TRBV5-8 and TRBJ2-7, with D perhaps TRBD2 (5 bases). Trimming pared 4 bases from V and 3 bases from J, leaving 8 bases between. The germline CDR1 and CDR2 sequences are SGHTS and YDEGEE. This CDR3 region has 12 residues. CDR3 nucleotide sequence: TGTGCCAGCAGCGGGAGCCTCTACGAGCAGTACTTC. Protein: CASSGSLYEQYF.

V and J are TRBV10-3 and TRBJ2-6; D is possibly TRBD1 (5 bases). The V gene lost 8 bases and the J gene lost 2 bases, with 19 bases spanning the gap. CDR1 and CDR2 from the germline V gene are ENHRY and SYGVKD. The CDR3 covers 17 residues. This CDR3 is CAIGASASAPGANVLTF. The DNA of the CDR3 is TGTGCCATCGGGGCCTCGGCCTCAGCGCCTGGGGCCAACGTCCTGACTTTC.

V is TRBV12-5 and J is TRBJ2-5; TRBD1 matches at 8 bases. CDR1 and CDR2 (germline): LGHNT, FRNRAP. V lost 3 bases and J lost 3; bases outside the gene matches: 6. The CDR3 spans 15 residues. This CDR3 reads CASGFDLTGEETQYF. The CDR3, as DNA: TGTGCTAGTGGTTTCGACTTGACAGGGGAAGAGACCCAGTACTTC.

V and J are TRBV29-1 and TRBJ2-3, with D perhaps matching TRBD2 (7 bases). The V gene's germline CDR1 is SQVTM and CDR2 ANQGSEA. The V and J ends lost 4 bases and 3 bases respectively, with 20 bases between them. The CDR3 totals 16 residues. CDR3 loop: CSVVGAGGPWTDTQYF. CDR3 DNA sequence: TGCAGCGTTGTGGGGGCCGGGGGGCCGTGGACAGATACGCAGTATTTT.

The gene calls are TRBV4-1 and TRBJ2-5; TRBD2 is a possible D gene (6 bases). The CDR3 loop spans 13 amino acids. Germline V lookup: CDR1 MGHRA, CDR2 YSYEKL. Trimming took 4 bases from V and 0 from J, leaving 6 bases between them. CDR3 sequence: CASSRLDQETQYF. The CDR3 coding sequence is TGCGCCAGCAGCCGACTAGACCAAGAGACCCAGTACTTC.

V gene TRBV2 combines with J gene TRBJ1-1; D might be TRBD1 (5 bases). Between the trimmed V and J ends, which lost 8 bases and 0 bases, there was a span of 7 bases. There are 12 residues in the CDR3. Germline V CDR1 and CDR2: SNHLY, FYNNEI. CDR3 region: CASVRVNTEAFF. The CDR3 region has the DNA TGTGCCAGCGTCAGGGTGAACACTGAAGCTTTCTTT.

The rearrangement uses TRBV5-1 and TRBJ1-4; D possibly corresponds to TRBD1 (6 bases). The CDR3 has 14 amino acids. Trimming cost V 4 bases and J 7 bases, with 14 bases left between them. Germline V gives CDR1 SGHRS, CDR2 YFSETQ. CDR3 sequence (DNA): TGCGCCAGCAGCATGGGGCAAGGGGGTGAAAAACTGTTTTTT. Its protein product is CASSMGQGGEKLFF. Looking up the rest from reference TRBV5-1 and TRBJ1-4 gives the full variable domain: KAGVTQTPRYLIKTRGQQVTLSCSPISGHRSVSWYQQTPGQGLQFLFEYFSETQRNKGNFPGRFSGRQFSNSRSEMNVSTLELGDSALYLCASSMGQGGEKLFFGSGTQLSVL.

This chain links TRBV19 with TRBJ1-5; 8 positions match TRBD1. The CDR3 loop spans 13 amino acids. V dropped 7 bases and J dropped 2; count of bases not matched to a gene: 1. Germline loops: CDR1 LNHDA, CDR2 SQIVND (reference sequence). CDR3 DNA: TGTGCCAGTAAACAGGGGGGCAATCAGCCCCAGCATTTT. This encodes CASKQGGNQPQHF.

The chain couples TRBV6-5 to TRBJ1-2; D gene uncertain. In germline, CDR1 is MNHEY, CDR2 SVGAGI. The CDR3 runs to 13 residues. Trimming removed 7 bases from V and 0 bases from J, with 9 bases in between. The DNA for the CDR3 is TGTGCCAGCACCAGACAATCTAACTATGGCTACACCTTC. This encodes CASTRQSNYGYTF.

This clone came up once. This chain connects TRBV7-2 to TRBJ2-2, with TRBD1 matching over 7 bases. CDR1 and CDR2 (germline): SGHTA, FQGNSA. J lost 5 bases, V lost 5 bases, and 8 bases had no gene match. This CDR3 comprises 15 residues. CDR3 sequence (DNA): TGTGCCAGCAGCCCCCGACAGGGCCGGACCGGGGAGCTGTTTTTT. Protein sequence: CASSPRQGRTGELFF.

J is TRBJ1-1 and V is TRBV7-2, with 10 bases fitting TRBD1. Germline V lookup: CDR1 SGHTA, CDR2 FQGNSA. The CDR3 has 13 residues. Germline trimming cut 4 bases from V and 7 bases from J; bases unmatched to any gene: 3. CDR3 DNA: TGTGCCAGCAGCTCGACAGGGGGCGTTGAAGCTTTCTTT. Protein: CASSSTGGVEAFF.

This chain connects TRBV5-1 to TRBJ2-7, with D possibly matching TRBD1 (6 bases). V dropped 7 bases and J dropped 5 bases, with 16 bases sitting between them. The V gene's germline CDR1 is SGHRS and CDR2 YFSETQ. The CDR3 is 13 residues long. The CDR3 protein is CASAWDTVNEQYF. The CDR3 DNA is TGCGCCAGCGCATGGGACACAGTGAACGAGCAGTACTTC.

The V call is TRBV6-1, the J call TRBJ1-6; D possibly corresponds to TRBD1 (5 bases). V was shortened by 4 bases and J by 0 bases, with 16 bases between the two germline ends. The CDR3 covers 18 residues. Germline CDR1 reads MNHNS; CDR2 reads SASEGT. The CDR3 DNA sequence: TGTGCCAGCAGTGCCTTGGGAAGGGGTAGCTCCTATAATTCACCCCTCCACTTT. Translated: CASSALGRGSSYNSPLHF.